What follows are 2 T cell receptor beta chains derived from one specimen sequenced in a study of blood T cells in healthy people across ages. Next came a second PCR, run for about 7 to 12 cycles, which used a sample-barcoded 5' primer along with a J-beta primer mix. TCRdb redid the calling of the 5' RACE reads with MiXCR, one entry per CDR3 protein. In the table there are about 730,000 distinct CDR3 sequences, 35% to 45% of which are singletons. Input material: blood. These receptors came from an older woman in good health.

The chain links TRBV20-1 to TRBJ2-1; D is unresolved. The length of the CDR3 is 14 residues. V was clipped by 6 bases and J by 9 bases, with 21 bases between them. Germline V gene data show CDR1 as DFQATT and CDR2 as SNEGSKA (reference sequence). The DNA for the CDR3 is TGCAGTGCCAACCGCGGCCATCCGGGCGGTGAGCAGTTCTTC. Its translation is CSANRGHPGGEQFF.

This clonotype occurred a few times. The chain employs TRBV20-1 and TRBJ2-1, with D perhaps matching TRBD1 (5 bases). This CDR3 is built from 13 residues. CDR1 and CDR2 (germline): DFQATT, SNEGSKA (reference sequence). The V end was cut by 5 bases, the J end by 7 bases, with 15 bases between. CDR3 DNA sequence: TGCAGTGCTGATCTAGGGGTCGGGAATGAGCAGTTCTTC. This translates into CSADLGVGNEQFF.